Listed here are 10 T cell receptor beta chains from one sample, sequenced in a study of CD8+ T cells in alopecia areata. This sample's treatment: oral pan-JAK inhibitor, 5-10 mg twice daily. Reverse transcribed after extraction, RNA yielded cDNA as the sequencing template. Profiled with immunoSEQ multiplex PCR; TCRdb holds only in-frame clones, not every one. Of over 95,000 clones listed, roughly 64% are singletons. The sample was CD8+ T cells sorted from blood, taken at week 4, from a patient treated with tofacitinib. Source of these receptors: a human donor with alopecia areata.

The chain employs TRBV5-6 and TRBJ2-1; possibly TRBD1 for D (6 bases). Germline CDR1 and CDR2: SGHDT and YYEEEE. The ends were cut back, 5 bases at V and 11 bases at J, with 11 bases in the middle. This CDR3 has 11 residues. As DNA, the CDR3 is TGTGCCAGCAGACAGGGCCTCAAGCAGTTCTTC. Its protein is CASRQGLKQFF.

V gene TRBV29-1 combines with J gene TRBJ2-7; 8 bases align to TRBD1. CDR3 length: 14 amino acids. Germline CDR1 and CDR2: SQVTM and ANQGSEA. V gave up 5 bases and J gave up 1 base; unmatched junction bases: 7. The CDR3, as DNA: TGCAGCGTTACCGGGACAGGCGCTTCCTACGAGCAGTACTTC. Protein: CSVTGTGASYEQYF.

The rearrangement joins TRBV7-9 to TRBJ2-5; TRBD1 might be the D (5 bases). The CDR3 totals 15 residues. Per the germline V gene, CDR1 is SEHNR and CDR2 is FQNEAQ (reference sequence). The V end was cut by 5 bases, the J end by 1 base, with 14 bases between. CDR3 sequence reads: CASSHPYRTQETQYF. CDR3 nucleotide sequence: TGTGCCAGCAGCCATCCATACAGGACCCAAGAGACCCAGTACTTC.

The chain uses TRBV29-1 and TRBJ1-2; D is possibly TRBD1 (6 bases). Per the germline V gene, CDR1 is SQVTM and CDR2 is ANQGSEA. The V end lost 6 bases, the J end lost 1 base, and 12 bases lay between the germline ends. CDR3 size: 13 residues. CDR3 bases: TGCAGCGTACACAAGGACAGTAACTATGGCTACACCTTC. It is translated as CSVHKDSNYGYTF. Full variable domain (remainder filled in from reference TRBV29-1 and TRBJ1-2): SAVISQKPSRDICQRGTSLTIQCQVDSQVTMMFWYRQQPGQSLTLIATANQGSEATYESGFVIDKFPISRPNLTFSTLTVSNMSPEDSSIYLCSVHKDSNYGYTFGSGTRLTVV.

In this sample, this clone turned up a few times. The chain combines TRBV7-9 with TRBJ2-5; weak D call: TRBD1 (6 bases). The length of the CDR3 is 16 residues. The germline V gene encodes CDR1 SEHNR and CDR2 FQNEAQ (reference sequence). The ends were cut back, 4 bases at V and 1 base at J, with 16 bases in the middle. CDR3 sequence: CASSSRQENAQETQYF. The DNA for the CDR3 is TGTGCCAGCAGCTCCCGACAGGAAAACGCCCAAGAGACCCAGTACTTC.

The genes are TRBV29-1 and TRBJ2-7, with a possible D match to TRBD1 (7 bases). Germline V gene sequence: CDR1 SQVTM, CDR2 ANQGSEA. V shed 3 bases and J shed 6 bases, with 21 bases lying between them. The CDR3 length is 15 residues. DNA for the CDR3: TGCAGCGTTGATTTGGGGAGGACAGGCGTGGGCGAGCAGTACTTC. Its protein is CSVDLGRTGVGEQYF.

The chain links TRBV15 to TRBJ1-2, with D possibly TRBD1 on 5 matching bases. Germline values: CDR1 LNHNV, CDR2 YYDKDF (reference sequence). V lost 0 bases to trimming and J lost 4 bases, with 15 bases between them. This CDR3 has 16 residues. CDR3 residues: CATSRELTGTLYGYTF. The CDR3 region has the DNA TGTGCCACCAGCAGAGAATTAACCGGGACCCTCTATGGCTACACCTTC.

The chain uses TRBV29-1 and TRBJ2-3; D remains ambiguous. The CDR3 sequence is 14 residues long. From germline, CDR1 is SQVTM and CDR2 ANQGSEA. With 1 base removed from V and 7 bases from J, the gap between germline ends came to 15 bases. CDR3 sequence reads: CSVEGLLLGNTQYF. DNA of the CDR3: TGCAGCGTTGAAGGTCTTCTCCTTGGGAATACGCAGTATTTT.

CDR3 sequence (DNA): TGCAGCGCATCGCCTTTACAGGGGCCAAACTATGGCTACACCTTC. Its translation is CSASPLQGPNYGYTF. The V gene is TRBV29-1, the J gene TRBJ1-2, with 7 bases fitting TRBD1. The junction had 13 bases not matched to a gene; V was cut back by 7 bases and J by 2 bases. The CDR3 is made up of 15 amino acids. The germline CDR1 and CDR2 sequences are SQVTM and ANQGSEA. The complete variable domain, with remaining parts taken from reference TRBV29-1 and TRBJ1-2, reads SAVISQKPSRDICQRGTSLTIQCQVDSQVTMMFWYRQQPGQSLTLIATANQGSEATYESGFVIDKFPISRPNLTFSTLTVSNMSPEDSSIYLCSASPLQGPNYGYTFGSGTRLTVV.

The chain joins TRBV9 to TRBJ2-7; possible D gene TRBD2, 6 bases. The CDR3 runs 16 residues. Germline CDR1 and CDR2: SGDLS and YYNGEE. Trimming left V 4 bases short and J 1 base short, with 18 bases between. The CDR3 loop is CASSLSFSGTSYEQYF. The CDR3 DNA is TGTGCCAGCAGCTTAAGCTTTAGCGGAACTTCCTACGAGCAGTACTTC.